This is a list of T cell receptor beta chains from one sample in a study of cytomegalovirus exposure and HLA in healthy donors. Profiling relied on immunoSEQ multiplex PCR, and the TCRdb table lists in-frame clones only, not all of them. Here the sample spans 150,000 or so clones, 65% to 80% being singletons. The sequencing sample was made of PBMCs. These receptors came from a male donor in good health and CMV-seronegative. Both conserved end residues are part of each CDR3. A D gene is named only where the DNA matches it firmly. Where a row states a size, it is once, few, many or the class of an expanded clone; other rows omit it.

len: 13
j_gene: TRBJ2-7
v_gene: TRBV27
abundance: .
d_gene: .
CDR3aa: CASAFSETYEQYF
CDR3nt: TGTGCCAGCGCTTTCAGCGAGACCTACGAGCAGTACTTC

len: 16
j_gene: TRBJ2-1
v_gene: TRBV21-1
abundance: .
d_gene: .
CDR3aa: CASSRGQRDSYNEQFF
CDR3nt: TGTGCCAGCAGCAGGGGCCAGCGGGATTCCTACAATGAGCAGTTCTTC

len: 12
j_gene: TRBJ1-4
v_gene: TRBV19
abundance: .
d_gene: .
CDR3aa: CASSATNEKLFF
CDR3nt: TGTGCCAGTTCTGCAACTAATGAAAAACTGTTTTTT

len: 15
j_gene: TRBJ1-3
v_gene: TRBV7-2
abundance: .
d_gene: TRBD1
CDR3aa: CASSVTGVQGSTIYF
CDR3nt: TGTGCCAGCAGCGTCACGGGAGTACAGGGGTCGACCATATATTTT

len: 18
j_gene: TRBJ2-3
v_gene: TRBV9
abundance: .
d_gene: TRBD2
CDR3aa: CASSVYPSWRGAEDTQYF
CDR3nt: TGTGCCAGCAGCGTATACCCCTCCTGGCGGGGGGCCGAAGATACGCAGTATTTT

len: 14
j_gene: TRBJ1-5
v_gene: TRBV7-8
abundance: .
d_gene: .
CDR3aa: CASSLAWRNQPQHF
CDR3nt: TGTGCCAGCAGCTTAGCTTGGAGGAATCAGCCCCAGCATTTT

len: 11
j_gene: TRBJ2-3
v_gene: TRBV29-1
abundance: .
d_gene: .
CDR3aa: CSGGSPDTQYF
CDR3nt: TGCAGCGGTGGTAGCCCAGATACGCAGTATTTT

len: 13
j_gene: TRBJ1-1
v_gene: TRBV27
abundance: once
d_gene: .
CDR3aa: CASSSGSGTEAFF
CDR3nt: TGTGCCAGCAGTTCGGGCAGCGGGACTGAAGCTTTCTTT

len: 22
j_gene: TRBJ2-1
v_gene: TRBV4-3
abundance: .
d_gene: TRBD2
CDR3aa: CASSQLGAGTSQTRGYYNEQFF
CDR3nt: TGCGCCAGCAGCCAACTAGGGGCAGGGACTAGCCAAACGAGGGGCTACTACAATGAGCAGTTCTTC

len: 15
j_gene: TRBJ1-5
v_gene: TRBV4-1
abundance: .
d_gene: TRBD1
CDR3aa: CASSRGQYSNQPQHF
CDR3nt: TGCGCCAGCAGCCGGGGACAGTATAGCAATCAGCCCCAGCATTTT

len: 16
j_gene: TRBJ1-4
v_gene: TRBV7-8
abundance: once
d_gene: TRBD1
CDR3aa: CASSLDEGQRNEKLFF
CDR3nt: TGTGCCAGCAGCCTGGACGAGGGACAGCGGAATGAAAAACTGTTTTTT

len: 12
j_gene: TRBJ2-2
v_gene: TRBV28
abundance: .
d_gene: .
CDR3aa: CASSLLFGELFF
CDR3nt: TGTGCCAGCAGTTTACTTTTCGGGGAGCTGTTTTTT

len: 14
j_gene: TRBJ1-6
v_gene: TRBV5-1
abundance: .
d_gene: .
CDR3aa: CASSSDAGPSPLHF
CDR3nt: TGCGCCAGCAGCTCAGACGCGGGACCTTCACCCCTCCACTTT

len: 16
j_gene: TRBJ2-3
v_gene: TRBV15
abundance: .
d_gene: TRBD2
CDR3aa: CATSRRLAGDTDTQYF
CDR3nt: TGTGCCACCAGCAGGCGACTAGCGGGGGACACAGATACGCAGTATTTT

len: 12
j_gene: TRBJ2-5
v_gene: TRBV7-8
abundance: .
d_gene: .
CDR3aa: CASSLGYETQYF
CDR3nt: TGTGCCAGCAGCTTAGGTTATGAGACCCAGTACTTC

len: 10
j_gene: TRBJ1-2
v_gene: TRBV29-1
abundance: .
d_gene: .
CDR3aa: CSVEDYGYTF
CDR3nt: TGCAGCGTGGAGGACTATGGCTACACCTTC

len: 15
j_gene: TRBJ1-1
v_gene: TRBV18
abundance: .
d_gene: .
CDR3aa: CASSPQDRSGTEAFF
CDR3nt: TGTGCCAGCTCGCCCCAGGACCGCTCGGGGACTGAAGCTTTCTTT

len: 18
j_gene: TRBJ2-1
v_gene: TRBV27
abundance: .
d_gene: .
CDR3aa: CASSSWGGGQGPYNEQFF
CDR3nt: TGTGCCAGCAGTTCATGGGGAGGGGGGCAGGGGCCCTACAATGAGCAGTTCTTC

len: 17
j_gene: TRBJ2-1
v_gene: TRBV27
abundance: .
d_gene: TRBD2
CDR3aa: CASSSQLAGVSYNEQFF
CDR3nt: TGTGCCAGCAGTTCCCAACTAGCGGGAGTCTCCTACAATGAGCAGTTCTTC

len: 14
j_gene: TRBJ1-1
v_gene: TRBV2
abundance: .
d_gene: .
CDR3aa: CASSDGGQNTEAFF
CDR3nt: TGTGCCAGCAGTGACGGGGGGCAGAACACTGAAGCTTTCTTT

len: 14
j_gene: TRBJ2-3
v_gene: TRBV7-2
abundance: once
d_gene: TRBD2
CDR3aa: CASSPITSGDTQYF
CDR3nt: TGTGCCAGCAGCCCAATTACTAGCGGCGATACGCAGTATTTT

len: 15
j_gene: TRBJ2-7
v_gene: TRBV7-6
abundance: .
d_gene: TRBD2
CDR3aa: CASSPQAGGAYEQYF
CDR3nt: TGTGCCAGCAGCCCCCAGGCGGGGGGGGCGTACGAGCAGTACTTC

len: 13
j_gene: TRBJ2-1
v_gene: TRBV7-3
abundance: .
d_gene: TRBD1
CDR3aa: CASGTGGRYEQFF
CDR3nt: TGTGCCAGTGGGACAGGAGGGAGGTATGAGCAGTTCTTC

len: 14
j_gene: TRBJ2-1
v_gene: TRBV28
abundance: .
d_gene: .
CDR3aa: CASGAASSYNEQFF
CDR3nt: TGTGCCAGCGGGGCGGCAAGCTCCTACAATGAGCAGTTCTTC

len: 17
j_gene: TRBJ2-2
v_gene: TRBV9
abundance: .
d_gene: .
CDR3aa: CASSVASGEVNTGELFF
CDR3nt: TGTGCCAGCAGCGTAGCTTCAGGGGAAGTGAACACCGGGGAGCTGTTTTTT

len: 14
j_gene: TRBJ1-5
v_gene: TRBV28
abundance: few
d_gene: .
CDR3aa: CASKGQNSNQPQHF
CDR3nt: TGTGCCAGCAAAGGACAAAATAGCAATCAGCCCCAGCATTTT

len: 15
j_gene: TRBJ2-1
v_gene: TRBV7-3
abundance: .
d_gene: TRBD2
CDR3aa: CASSLTSGGLGEQFF
CDR3nt: TGTGCCAGCAGCTTGACTAGCGGGGGGCTTGGTGAGCAGTTCTTC

len: 13
j_gene: TRBJ2-2
v_gene: TRBV19
abundance: .
d_gene: .
CDR3aa: CASKAGNTGELFF
CDR3nt: TGTGCCAGTAAGGCAGGGAATACCGGGGAGCTGTTTTTT

len: 16
j_gene: TRBJ1-1
v_gene: TRBV6-5
abundance: .
d_gene: .
CDR3aa: CASSYSMVGQNTEAFF
CDR3nt: TGTGCCAGCAGTTACTCGATGGTCGGACAGAACACTGAAGCTTTCTTT

len: 13
j_gene: TRBJ1-2
v_gene: TRBV7-2
abundance: .
d_gene: .
CDR3aa: CASSRTEQNGYTF
CDR3nt: TGTGCCAGCAGCCGGACAGAACAGAATGGCTACACCTTC

len: 18
j_gene: TRBJ1-5
v_gene: TRBV5-5
abundance: .
d_gene: .
CDR3aa: CASSLGRAGLGSNQPQHF
CDR3nt: TGTGCCAGCAGCTTGGGGCGGGCCGGATTGGGTAGCAATCAGCCCCAGCATTTT

len: 16
j_gene: TRBJ2-4
v_gene: TRBV19
abundance: few
d_gene: TRBD1
CDR3aa: CASSVGTGGVGNIQYF
CDR3nt: TGTGCCAGTAGTGTGGGGACAGGGGGCGTCGGAAACATTCAGTACTTC

len: 13
j_gene: TRBJ2-7
v_gene: TRBV6-1
abundance: .
d_gene: .
CDR3aa: CASSKTGSSEQYF
CDR3nt: TGTGCCAGCAGTAAAACAGGATCCTCCGAGCAGTACTTC

len: 14
j_gene: TRBJ1-2
v_gene: TRBV7-8
abundance: few
d_gene: .
CDR3aa: CASSLADRGFGYTF
CDR3nt: TGTGCCAGCAGCTTAGCCGATAGGGGGTTCGGCTACACCTTC

len: 12
j_gene: TRBJ1-2
v_gene: TRBV7-9
abundance: .
d_gene: TRBD1
CDR3aa: CASKRDSYGYTF
CDR3nt: TGTGCCAGCAAAAGGGACAGCTATGGCTACACCTTC

len: 12
j_gene: TRBJ1-1
v_gene: TRBV28
abundance: .
d_gene: .
CDR3aa: CASSRGGPEAFF
CDR3nt: TGTGCCAGCAGTCGGGGGGGACCTGAAGCTTTCTTT

len: 18
j_gene: TRBJ2-2
v_gene: TRBV6-1
abundance: .
d_gene: TRBD1
CDR3aa: CASSGGQGAFANTGELFF
CDR3nt: TGTGCCAGCAGTGGGGGACAGGGGGCTTTCGCGAACACCGGGGAGCTGTTTTTT

len: 15
j_gene: TRBJ1-4
v_gene: TRBV7-9
abundance: .
d_gene: .
CDR3aa: CASSLSTVSNEKLFF
CDR3nt: TGTGCCAGCAGCTTATCGACAGTTTCTAATGAAAAACTGTTTTTT

len: 14
j_gene: TRBJ1-2
v_gene: TRBV6-5
abundance: .
d_gene: TRBD1
CDR3aa: CASSTGGLPYGYTF
CDR3nt: TGTGCCAGCAGTACAGGGGGCCTACCCTATGGCTACACCTTC

len: 14
j_gene: TRBJ2-2
v_gene: TRBV12-5
abundance: few
d_gene: TRBD2
CDR3aa: CASGLGGGTGELFF
CDR3nt: TGTGCTAGTGGTTTGGGCGGGGGCACCGGGGAGCTGTTTTTT